Below, one T cell receptor beta chain is given with its context. This specimen belongs to a study of cytomegalovirus exposure and HLA in healthy donors. Study context: The same platform as the roughly 700 first-cohort repertoires was used for the 120 validation repertoires, a later analysis reported.

Per the germline V gene, CDR1 is SNHLY and CDR2 is FYNNEI. This CDR3 contains 12 residues. The V gene lost 5 bases and the J gene lost 7 bases, with 11 bases spanning the gap. Only in-frame clones appear in the TCRdb table, and some are missing; sequencing was by immunoSEQ multiplex PCR. The sample includes 200,000 to 250,000 clones, roughly nine tenths of them seen just once. The chain couples TRBV2 to TRBJ1-1; D is possibly TRBD1 (5 bases). The sample taken for sequencing was PBMCs. This receptor was taken from a man between 18 and 35 years old in good health and CMV-seropositive. The CDR3 loop is CASSQGPNEAFF. Here the CDR3 DNA reads TGTGCCAGCAGTCAGGGACCCAATGAAGCTTTCTTT.